These T cell receptor beta chains were read from a single sample in a study of persistence of HIV-infected CD4 T cells. Their target antigens are unknown. TCRdb's table, derived via immunoSEQ multiplex PCR, lists solely in-frame clones and lacks some. Among 35,000 to 50,000 clones, approximately 91% were seen once, and the ten largest hold 1.8%. This specimen consisted of CD4+ T cells sorted from PBMCs after 18-hour stimulation, obtained from a patient who received antiretroviral therapy. These TCRs come from an adult man with HIV who was CMV-seropositive. The CDR3 runs from the conserved cysteine through the conserved F or W. A D gene is named only where the DNA matches it firmly. The size entry is marked missing in some rows and otherwise reads once, few, many or a size class.

J,size,D,V,CDR3,DNA
TRBJ2-1,.,.,TRBV19,CASSIQGRNEQFF,TGTGCCAGTAGTATACAGGGTAGGAATGAGCAGTTCTTC
TRBJ2-7,.,.,TRBV3-1/TRBV3-2,CASSQVAQSLYEQYF,TGTGCCAGCAGCCAAGTGGCCCAGAGCCTATACGAGCAGTACTTC
TRBJ2-7,.,.,TRBV5-5,CASSPADSLYEQYF,TGTGCCAGCAGCCCAGCGGACAGTCTCTACGAGCAGTACTTC
TRBJ2-1,.,TRBD2,TRBV25-1,CASSAEERGAYNEQFF,TGTGCCAGCAGTGCGGAGGAGCGGGGGGCTTACAATGAGCAGTTCTTC
TRBJ1-6,.,TRBD1,TRBV27,CASRDRTNSPLHF,TGTGCCAGCAGGGACAGGACCAATTCACCCCTCCACTTT
TRBJ2-7,.,.,TRBV18,CASSPTYEQYF,TGTGCCAGCTCACCGACCTACGAGCAGTACTTC
TRBJ1-3,.,TRBD1,TRBV7-9,CASSQTGSGNTIYF,TGTGCCAGCAGCCAGACAGGGAGTGGAAACACCATATATTTT
TRBJ2-3,.,.,TRBV10-1,CASSTIGGTDTQYF,TGCGCCAGCAGTACTATCGGGGGAACAGATACGCAGTATTTT
TRBJ1-2,.,.,TRBV6-5,CASYWYAGYTF,TGTGCCAGCTACTGGTATGCTGGCTACACCTTC
TRBJ1-2,.,.,TRBV21-1,CASSKGQDGDEVSYGYTF,TGTGCCAGCAGCAAAGGCCAGGACGGAGACGAGGTTAGCTATGGCTACACCTTC
TRBJ2-3,.,.,TRBV27,CASSPARGGPETQYF,TGTGCCAGCAGCCCAGCCCGCGGGGGCCCGGAAACGCAGTATTTT
TRBJ2-6,.,TRBD2,TRBV4-1,CASSQGAGARANVLTF,TGCGCCAGCAGCCAAGGAGCGGGGGCGAGGGCCAACGTCCTGACTTTC
TRBJ2-5,.,TRBD2,TRBV6-5,CASIQGRDRETQYF,TGTGCCAGCATCCAAGGGAGGGATCGGGAGACCCAGTACTTC
TRBJ1-2,.,TRBD1,TRBV5-1,CASHDRGSGYGYTF,TGCGCCAGCCACGACAGGGGTTCAGGCTATGGCTACACCTTC
TRBJ2-1,.,TRBD2,TRBV6-2/TRBV6-3,CASSHGLAGYNEQFF,TGTGCCAGCAGTCACGGGCTAGCGGGGTACAATGAGCAGTTCTTC
TRBJ2-7,.,TRBD1,TRBV5-1,CASSLENRGRRYF,TGCGCCAGCAGCTTAGAAAACAGGGGGCGTCGGTACTTC
TRBJ1-1,.,.,TRBV5-1,CASSLVGGPGTEAFF,TGCGCCAGCAGCTTGGTTGGGGGGCCGGGGACTGAAGCTTTCTTT
TRBJ1-6,.,.,TRBV9,CASSPGGGSSYNSPLHF,TGTGCCAGCAGCCCGGGGGGTGGGAGCTCCTATAATTCACCCCTCCACTTT
TRBJ2-1,few,TRBD2,TRBV6-2/TRBV6-3,CASSYLVAGSNEQFF,TGTGCCAGCAGTTACTTAGTAGCGGGGTCCAATGAGCAGTTCTTC
TRBJ2-7,once,TRBD1,TRBV19,CAYIDRDNYEQYF,TGTGCCTACATTGACAGGGATAACTACGAGCAGTACTTC
TRBJ2-6,.,.,TRBV27,CASSLVDSGANVLTF,TGTGCCAGCAGTTTAGTAGACTCTGGGGCCAACGTCCTGACTTTC
TRBJ2-3,.,.,TRBV6-1,CASSEWGATQYF,TGTGCCAGCAGTGAATGGGGGGCCACGCAGTATTTT
TRBJ2-3,.,TRBD1,TRBV9,CASSADRETDTQYF,TGTGCCAGCAGCGCCGACAGGGAAACAGATACGCAGTATTTT
TRBJ2-4,.,.,TRBV5-5,CASSLDGGLAKNIQYF,TGTGCCAGCAGCTTGGACGGGGGGCTTGCCAAAAACATTCAGTACTTC
TRBJ2-1,.,TRBD2,TRBV14,CASSLSGGALNEQFF,TGTGCCAGCAGCCTCAGCGGGGGGGCCTTGAATGAGCAGTTCTTC
TRBJ1-6,.,.,TRBV7-6,CASSFGDGGSPLHF,TGTGCCAGCAGCTTTGGGGATGGGGGTTCACCCCTCCACTTT
TRBJ1-6,.,.,TRBV25-1,CASQVGSYNSPLHF,TGTGCCAGCCAGGTGGGCTCCTATAATTCACCCCTCCACTTT
TRBJ1-1,.,.,TRBV5-1,CASSIGGGRIAFF,TGCGCCAGCAGTATCGGAGGGGGGAGGATCGCTTTCTTT
TRBJ1-4,.,.,TRBV5-1,CASSLGPGSNEKLFF,TGCGCCAGCAGCTTGGGGCCGGGCTCTAATGAAAAACTGTTTTTT
TRBJ1-3,.,.,TRBV18,CASSPAPGAGNTIYF,TGTGCCAGCTCACCGGCCCCGGGGGCTGGAAACACCATATATTTT
TRBJ2-7,.,TRBD1,TRBV5-1,CASSLQDRVYEQYF,TGCGCCAGCAGCCTCCAGGACAGGGTCTACGAGCAGTACTTC
TRBJ2-3,.,.,TRBV2,CASSQGRADTQYF,TGTGCCAGCAGTCAGGGCCGGGCAGATACGCAGTATTTT
TRBJ2-7,.,TRBD2,TRBV28,CASSSPASGGMGQYF,TGTGCCAGCAGTTCCCCCGCTAGCGGGGGAATGGGGCAGTACTTC
TRBJ2-3,.,.,TRBV10-1,CASSESGADTQYF,TGCGCCAGCAGTGAGTCAGGGGCAGATACGCAGTATTTT
TRBJ2-3,.,.,TRBV7-3,CASSLDSVTDTQYF,TGTGCCAGCAGCTTGGACAGTGTCACAGATACGCAGTATTTT
TRBJ2-3,.,TRBD2,TRBV3-1/TRBV3-2,CASSVLAEFSTDTQYF,TGTGCCAGCAGCGTACTAGCGGAGTTTAGCACAGATACGCAGTATTTT
TRBJ2-7,.,TRBD1,TRBV29-1,CSVAGTGFEQYF,TGCAGCGTCGCCGGGACAGGGTTCGAGCAGTACTTC
TRBJ2-7,.,.,TRBV9,CASSGDSSRYEQYF,TGTGCCAGCAGCGGAGACAGTTCTAGGTACGAGCAGTACTTC
TRBJ1-2,.,.,TRBV5-4,CASTTFRVTENYGYTF,TGTGCCAGCACCACTTTTAGGGTGACAGAGAACTATGGCTACACCTTC
TRBJ2-7,.,.,TRBV12-3/TRBV12-4,CASSSTGSQQYF,TGTGCCAGCAGTTCTACAGGGTCCCAGCAGTACTTC
TRBJ1-6,.,.,TRBV5-5,CASSRTVHNSPLHF,TGTGCCAGCAGCCGGACGGTCCATAATTCACCCCTCCACTTT
TRBJ2-1,.,.,TRBV3-1/TRBV3-2,CASSQDGRLGGGVNEQFF,TGTGCCAGCAGCCAAGACGGACGTTTGGGGGGGGGCGTTAATGAGCAGTTCTTC
TRBJ2-6,.,.,TRBV11-2,CASSFGYSGANVLTF,TGTGCCAGCAGCTTTGGTTACTCTGGGGCCAACGTCCTGACTTTC
TRBJ1-1,.,TRBD1,TRBV7-6,CASSLGQGRLNTEAFF,TGTGCCAGCAGCTTAGGACAGGGGCGCTTGAACACTGAAGCTTTCTTT
TRBJ2-7,.,TRBD1,TRBV6-5,CASRRTDREIYEQYF,TGTGCCAGCAGGAGGACGGACAGGGAAATCTACGAGCAGTACTTC
TRBJ2-3,.,TRBD2,TRBV3-1/TRBV3-2,CASSQLHGKRGGSDTQYF,TGTGCCAGCAGCCAACTCCATGGGAAGCGGGGGGGATCAGATACGCAGTATTTT
TRBJ2-1,.,TRBD1,TRBV5-1,CASSEQGVNVGNEQFF,TGCGCCAGCAGCGAACAGGGGGTCAATGTTGGCAATGAGCAGTTCTTC
TRBJ1-3,few,.,TRBV11-2,CASSTGTQWDPSGNTIYF,TGTGCCAGCAGCACAGGGACCCAGTGGGACCCGTCCGGAAACACCATATATTTT
TRBJ2-1,once,TRBD2,TRBV19,CASSATPSGAYNEQFF,TGTGCCAGTAGTGCTACTCCTAGCGGAGCTTACAATGAGCAGTTCTTC
TRBJ2-7,.,TRBD1,TRBV19,CASSTSRDSYEQYF,TGTGCCAGTAGTACGTCCCGGGACAGCTACGAGCAGTACTTC
TRBJ2-3,.,.,TRBV7-8,CASSRRITDTQYF,TGTGCCAGCAGCCGTCGAATCACAGATACGCAGTATTTT
TRBJ1-2,once,.,TRBV27,CASSLRVNYGYTF,TGTGCCAGCAGTTTAAGAGTTAACTATGGCTACACCTTC
TRBJ2-4,.,.,TRBV23-1,CARSEQGLNFLAKNIQYF,TGCGCCAGGTCAGAACAGGGCCTGAATTTCCTAGCCAAAAACATTCAGTACTTC